Listed below are T cell receptor beta chains from one sample, sequenced in a study of T cell responses to AZD1222 COVID-19 vaccine. Profiled with immunoSEQ multiplex PCR; TCRdb holds only in-frame clones, not every one. Of 45,000 or so clones listed, about 87% are singletons. The sample consisted of peripheral blood, taken 28 days after the second AZD1222 dose. The receptors were gathered from an adult who received the AZD1222 COVID-19 vaccine. CDR3s include the opening cysteine and the closing phenylalanine or tryptophan. Each record gives: V gene, D gene, J gene, clone size, CDR3 length, CDR3 DNA, CDR3 protein. D genes are given only for firm matches. The size field is filled for only some rows; it gives once, few, many or a size class.

V: TRBV12-3/TRBV12-4
D: -
J: TRBJ2-5
size: -
length: 13
DNA: TGTGCCAGCAGTAAACGAGAGTCGGAGACCCAGTACTTC
CDR3: CASSKRESETQYF

V: TRBV7-3
D: TRBD2
J: TRBJ2-1
size: -
length: 17
DNA: TGTGCCAGCAGCCCCCCCCGGACTAGCCCTTCCTACAATGAGCAGTTCTTC
CDR3: CASSPPRTSPSYNEQFF

V: TRBV19
D: -
J: TRBJ1-6
size: -
length: 17
DNA: TGTGCCAGTACTATAACCGGGGCAGGCATGTCCAATTCACCCCTCCACTTT
CDR3: CASTITGAGMSNSPLHF

V: TRBV3-1/TRBV3-2
D: -
J: TRBJ2-5
size: once
length: 15
DNA: TGTGCCAGCAGCCAAGAGTTTCGGTCCGCGGAGACCCAGTACTTC
CDR3: CASSQEFRSAETQYF

V: TRBV3-1/TRBV3-2
D: TRBD2
J: TRBJ2-7
size: -
length: 15
DNA: TGTGCCAGCAGCGAACTAGCGGGAGGCCGCTACGAGCAGTACTTC
CDR3: CASSELAGGRYEQYF

V: TRBV5-1
D: -
J: TRBJ1-5
size: -
length: 15
DNA: TGCGCCAGCAGCGAGGCGGGAATGGGCAATCAGCCCCAGCATTTT
CDR3: CASSEAGMGNQPQHF

V: TRBV7-6
D: TRBD2
J: TRBJ2-7
size: -
length: 14
DNA: TGTGCCAGCAGCTTACCTAACGGGAGGGACGAGCAGTACTTC
CDR3: CASSLPNGRDEQYF

V: TRBV3-1/TRBV3-2
D: -
J: TRBJ2-2
size: -
length: 12
DNA: TGTGCCAGCAGCCATGCCGCCGGGGAGCTGTTTTTT
CDR3: CASSHAAGELFF

V: TRBV28
D: TRBD1
J: TRBJ2-7
size: once
length: 14
DNA: TGTGCCAGCAGAGAGACAGGGAAGTCGTACGAGCAGTACTTC
CDR3: CASRETGKSYEQYF

V: TRBV29-1
D: -
J: TRBJ2-1
size: -
length: 13
DNA: TGCAGCGGGGGTCCGGGCCGAATCTATGAGCAGTTCTTC
CDR3: CSGGPGRIYEQFF

V: TRBV28
D: -
J: TRBJ1-6
size: -
length: 15
DNA: -
CDR3: CASSFGPGVDSPLHF

V: TRBV7-6
D: TRBD1
J: TRBJ1-1
size: -
length: 15
DNA: TGTGCCAGCAGCCCGACACCCGACAGGGCGGCTGAAGCTTTCTTT
CDR3: CASSPTPDRAAEAFF

V: TRBV10-3
D: -
J: TRBJ1-2
size: -
length: 16
DNA: TGTGCCATCAGTGAGTCGTCGGTCAGGGGCGCGAATGGCTACACCTTC
CDR3: CAISESSVRGANGYTF

V: TRBV7-2
D: -
J: TRBJ2-6
size: -
length: 13
DNA: TGTGCCAGCAGCCCATCTGGGGCCAACGTCCTGACTTTC
CDR3: CASSPSGANVLTF

V: TRBV24-1
D: TRBD1
J: TRBJ2-5
size: -
length: 13
DNA: TGTGCCACCGGTACAGGGGGGTCAGAGACCCAGTACTTC
CDR3: CATGTGGSETQYF

V: TRBV6-2/TRBV6-3
D: TRBD1
J: TRBJ1-1
size: -
length: 11
DNA: TGTGCCAGCAGTGCCAGGGACAGGGCTTTCTTT
CDR3: CASSARDRAFF

V: TRBV7-2
D: -
J: TRBJ2-1
size: -
length: 13
DNA: TGTGCCAGCAGCCCCGGACCCGTCAATGAGCAGTTCTTC
CDR3: CASSPGPVNEQFF

V: TRBV5-1
D: -
J: TRBJ2-7
size: -
length: 14
DNA: TGCGCCAGCAGTCAAGGACGTCCCCCCTACGAGCAGTACTTC
CDR3: CASSQGRPPYEQYF

V: TRBV6-1
D: -
J: TRBJ1-1
size: -
length: 14
DNA: TGTGCCAGCAGTGAAATGAGGGCTAACACTGAAGCTTTCTTT
CDR3: CASSEMRANTEAFF

V: TRBV30
D: -
J: TRBJ1-3
size: -
length: 15
DNA: TGTGCCTGGGCCATGGGTGGGGAAAGGGCAAACACCATATATTTT
CDR3: CAWAMGGERANTIYF